One and the same sample provided the 10 T cell receptor beta chains below, sequenced in a study of post-analysis software for immune sequencing data. Whole-study findings and limits: TRBV5-6, TRBV5-1 and TRBV20-1 were among 4 or 5 TRBV segments more frequent in patients than controls.

These TCRs are of unknown antigen specificity. Unique molecular identifiers were present in the TCR beta cDNA libraries. TCRdb processed the PCR reads anew with MiXCR; each CDR3 protein has one entry. The sample has approximately 250,000 distinct CDR3 sequences, less than 40% seen once. Sample: blood. The receptors stem from a girl aged 5 to 17 with multiple sclerosis.

This chain links TRBV20-1 with TRBJ2-2; tentatively, D is TRBD2 (5 bases). In germline, CDR1 is DFQATT, CDR2 SNEGSKA (reference sequence). Deletions cut 2 bases from V and 5 bases from J, with 12 bases between. This CDR3 is built from 14 residues. The DNA for the CDR3 is TGCAGTGCTAGATCCGGGGTCGTAACCGGGGAGCTGTTTTTT. It specifies CSARSGVVTGELFF.

In its sample, this clonotype was seen many times. The V and J genes are TRBV12-3 or TRBV12-4 and TRBJ1-1; D unclear. This CDR3 contains 13 residues. V lost 6 bases and J lost 11, with 19 bases in between. Here the CDR3 DNA reads TGTGCCAGCAGGACGGGCGGGAGCGGTGTCGCTTTCTTT. Its protein is CASRTGGSGVAFF.

V and J are TRBV5-6 and TRBJ2-3; D is possibly TRBD1 (6 bases). The CDR3 runs to 18 residues. Germline loops: CDR1 SGHDT, CDR2 YYEEEE. V was trimmed by 0 bases and J by 0 bases, leaving 17 bases between them. CDR3 protein: CASSLAPGTRSSTDTQYF. The CDR3 nucleotides are TGTGCCAGCAGCTTGGCTCCCGGGACAAGATCTAGCACAGATACGCAGTATTTT.

Turning to this clonotype: Possible read error: a much larger clone is one base away. The V and J genes are TRBV7-8 and TRBJ2-5; tentative D call: TRBD2 (5 bases). Germline V CDR1 and CDR2: SGHVS, FQNEAQ. CDR3 length: 13 residues. In nucleotides, the CDR3 is TGTACCAGCGGTCAACAGAGTCGGGAGACCCAGTACTTC. This translates into CTSGQQSRETQYF.

This clonotype came up a few times. The rearrangement joins TRBV19 to TRBJ2-3, with 7 positions matching TRBD1. V lost 10 bases and J lost 4; bases outside the gene matches: 11. Germline V CDR1 and CDR2: LNHDA, SQIVND (reference sequence). CDR3 length: 14 amino acids. The CDR3 bases are TGTGCCACCAGACGAGGGGGCGCCCCAGATACGCAGTATTTT. It encodes CATRRGGAPDTQYF.

The sample holds a few counts of this clonotype. This rearrangement joins TRBV5-1 to TRBJ2-2; D unclear. The CDR3 has 14 residues. V lost 0 bases, J lost 3 bases, and 6 bases lay in between. Looked up from germline, CDR1 is SGHRS and CDR2 is YFSETQ. The CDR3 coding sequence is TGCGCCAGCAGCTTGGACCAGGACACCGGGGAGCTGTTTTTT. Protein: CASSLDQDTGELFF.

As for this clonotype: A read error may explain this, as a much larger clone is one base away. This chain uses TRBV5-1 with TRBJ2-1, with no clear D. Germline V gene data show CDR1 as SGHRS and CDR2 as YFSETQ. The CDR3 is made up of 14 amino acids. In DNA form, the CDR3 reads TGCGTCAGCAGCTCCCGGCTAGTTGGGAATGAGCAGTTCTTC. Translation gives CVSSSRLVGNEQFF.

This clonotype was seen repeatedly, ten times or more. DNA of the CDR3: TGTGCCAGCAGCTGGCGGCAGGGAGAGGCCGAGCAGTACTTC. Its protein is CASSWRQGEAEQYF. This rearrangement joins TRBV5-5 to TRBJ2-7, with D possibly called TRBD1 or TRBD2 (5 bases each). The CDR3 has 14 residues. Germline V gene sequence: CDR1 SGHKS, CDR2 YYEKEE (reference sequence). Trimming stripped 3 bases from V and 6 bases from J, with 16 bases between.

This clonotype was counted a few times. The rearrangement links TRBV12-5 to TRBJ2-1; D is possibly TRBD1 (6 bases). Germline CDR1 reads LGHNT; CDR2 reads FRNRAP. This CDR3 contains 16 residues. V was cut by 5 bases and J by 0 bases, with 14 bases left in between. The DNA for the CDR3 is TGTGCTAGTGGTCTTGGACAGCCGAGCTCCTACAATGAGCAGTTCTTC. It is translated as CASGLGQPSSYNEQFF.

V usage is TRBV28 and J usage is TRBJ2-5, with 8 bases identical to TRBD1. The J call may be incorrect, as the DNA end agrees better with TRBJ2-7. Germline V lookup: CDR1 MDHEN, CDR2 SYDVKM. This CDR3 region has 16 residues. This CDR3 is CASSINRDRLTYEQYF. The CDR3 DNA follows: TGTGCCAGCAGTATCAACCGGGACAGGCTGACCTACGAGCAGTACTTC.